This is a list of T cell receptor beta chains from one sample in a study of T cells after yellow fever vaccination. TCRdb analysed the 5' RACE reads with MiXCR anew, one entry per CDR3 protein. The data contain 400,000 or so distinct CDR3 sequences, approximately 19% of them singletons. Specimen: PBMCs, collected before the yellow fever booster vaccination. These receptors originate from a man younger than 30 who received the YFV17D yellow fever vaccine. Both conserved end residues are part of each CDR3. The D gene is left open where the match is weak. Some rows have no size entry. The others give once, few or many, or a class for an expanded clone.

V gene	J gene	D gene	clone size	CDR3 length	CDR3 protein	CDR3 DNA
TRBV21-1	TRBJ2-7	-	few	16	CASSKSPGRDGYEQYF	TGTGCCAGCAGCAAATCTCCAGGCAGGGATGGTTACGAGCAGTACTTC
TRBV29-1	TRBJ1-2	TRBD1	few	17	CSVGEGTGGASNYGYTF	TGCAGCGTTGGTGAGGGGACAGGGGGCGCCTCCAACTATGGCTACACCTTC
TRBV6-5	TRBJ1-1	-	few	14	CASSYQAGWGEAFF	TGTGCCAGCAGTTACCAGGCAGGGTGGGGGGAAGCTTTCTTT
TRBV12-3/TRBV12-4	TRBJ1-2	-	-	11	CASSFGYGYTF	TGTGCCAGCAGTTTCGGCTATGGCTACACCTTC
TRBV19	TRBJ2-1	-	-	13	CASTSILYNEQFF	TGTGCCAGTACTAGTATTTTATACAATGAGCAGTTCTTC
TRBV20-1	TRBJ1-2	TRBD1	-	14	CSARDVGQGNGYTF	TGCAGTGCTAGAGATGTTGGACAGGGTAATGGCTACACCTTC
TRBV7-2	TRBJ2-3	TRBD2	few	17	CASSLEGGAGGGYTQYF	TGTGCCAGCAGCTTAGAGGGGGGAGCGGGGGGTGGATATACGCAGTATTTT
TRBV19	TRBJ1-4	TRBD1	-	14	CASSNQGASEKLFF	TGTGCCAGTAGTAACCAGGGGGCAAGCGAAAAACTGTTTTTT
TRBV29-1	TRBJ2-5	TRBD2	-	14	CSVWTSLGHETQYF	TGCAGCGTTTGGACTAGCCTAGGGCACGAGACCCAGTACTTC
TRBV7-3	TRBJ2-3	TRBD2	few	16	CASSKIRGGPSDTQYF	TGTGCCAGCAGCAAGATACGGGGGGGCCCTTCAGATACGCAGTATTTT
TRBV7-2	TRBJ1-1	-	few	12	CASSQFKLEAFF	TGTGCCAGCAGCCAATTCAAACTTGAAGCTTTCTTT
TRBV7-3	TRBJ2-3	-	-	17	CASSTRDGRENTDTQYF	TGTGCCAGCAGCACCCGGGATGGGCGGGAAAACACAGATACGCAGTATTTT
TRBV7-2	TRBJ2-1	-	few	14	CASTKTSSYNEQFF	TGTGCCAGCACCAAGACGAGCTCCTACAATGAGCAGTTCTTC